The 10 T cell receptor beta chains below were found in one sample sequenced in a study of cytomegalovirus exposure and HLA in healthy donors. The primer mix had 60 Vbeta and 13 Jbeta primers. Generated by immunoSEQ multiplex PCR, the TCRdb table keeps only in-frame clones and is missing some. The data contain 100,000 to 150,000 clones, about 78% of them singletons. What was sequenced was PBMCs. The source of these receptors is a man aged 30 to 45 in good health and CMV-seronegative.

The rearrangement uses TRBV5-1 and TRBJ2-7, with 8 bases fitting TRBD2. The CDR3 covers 15 residues. With 7 bases clipped from V and 5 bases from J, the junction kept 14 bases outside the gene matches. The germline V gene has CDR1 SGHRS and CDR2 YFSETQ. The CDR3 reads CASGLTGTSYDEQYF. The CDR3 bases are TGCGCCAGCGGGTTAACCGGGACTAGTTACGACGAGCAGTACTTC. The full variable domain, its missing parts supplied by reference TRBV5-1 and TRBJ2-7, is KAGVTQTPRYLIKTRGQQVTLSCSPISGHRSVSWYQQTPGQGLQFLFEYFSETQRNKGNFPGRFSGRQFSNSRSEMNVSTLELGDSALYLCASGLTGTSYDEQYFGPGTRLTVT.

This clone turned up a few times. DNA for the CDR3: TGTGCCAGCAGTGAATTATCCGGGACTGGAGAGACCCAGTACTTC. Encoded protein: CASSELSGTGETQYF. The chain recombines TRBV6-1 with TRBJ2-5; D is possibly TRBD2 (6 bases). Trimming took 2 bases from V and 4 from J, leaving 14 bases between them. CDR3 length equals 15 residues. From germline, CDR1 is MNHNS and CDR2 SASEGT.

This rearrangement joins TRBV10-1 to TRBJ2-1, with 8 bases fitting TRBD1. The CDR3 contains 15 residues. Germline V lookup: CDR1 WNHNN, CDR2 SYGVQD (reference sequence). The V gene end was trimmed by 6 bases and the J gene end by 5 bases; junction bases not matched to a gene: 9. CDR3 nucleotides: TGCGCCAGCAGCGCTGGACAGGGCACGCACAATGAGCAGTTCTTC. Translating gives CASSAGQGTHNEQFF.

The chain's CDR3 is CAWSVRQGPTTNQPQHF. CDR3 coding DNA: TGTGCCTGGAGTGTAAGACAGGGCCCTACTACTAATCAGCCCCAGCATTTT. The chain has TRBV30 and TRBJ1-5, with 7 bases identical to TRBD1. CDR1 and CDR2 (germline): GTSNPN, SVGIG (reference sequence). The CDR3 loop spans 17 amino acids. V shed 0 bases and J 4 bases; nucleotides not matched to a gene: 12.

The chain has TRBV29-1 and TRBJ2-7; 8 bases agree with TRBD1. Germline assignment: CDR1 SQVTM and CDR2 ANQGSEA. The V segment lost 0 bases and the J segment 3 bases; nucleotides outside the gene matches: 10. The CDR3 contains 16 residues. For the CDR3, the DNA is TGCAGCGTTGAAGATGTTCGGCAGGGGGCCATCTACGAGCAGTACTTC. It yields the protein CSVEDVRQGAIYEQYF.

V usage is TRBV6-5 and J usage is TRBJ1-6, with 7 bases identical to TRBD1. The CDR3 totals 15 residues. The germline V gene has CDR1 MNHEY and CDR2 SVGAGI. With 1 base clipped from V and 10 bases from J, the junction kept 7 bases outside the gene matches. The CDR3, as DNA: TGTGCCAGCAGTTACTGGAACAGGGGTGGATCACCCCTCCACTTT. This translates into CASSYWNRGGSPLHF.

This clone showed up just once. The chain has TRBV28 and TRBJ2-7, with TRBD2 identical over 12 bases. This CDR3 is 17 amino acids long. Germline CDR1 and CDR2: MDHEN and SYDVKM. With 2 bases clipped from V and 0 bases from J, the junction kept 5 bases outside the gene matches. The CDR3 coding sequence is TGTGCCAGCAGTTTAAGACTAGCGGGGGTGAGCTCCTACGAGCAGTACTTC. Translation gives CASSLRLAGVSSYEQYF.

This clone has more than one count but fewer than ten. The chain recombines TRBV11-1 with TRBJ2-3; 12 bases align to TRBD2. Losses at the gene ends were 1 base for V and 6 bases for J; bases not matched to a gene: 8. From germline, CDR1 is SGHAT and CDR2 FQDESV (reference sequence). There are 17 residues in the CDR3. CDR3 protein: CASSLDRLAGAWDTQYF. CDR3 bases: TGTGCCAGCAGCTTAGATCGACTAGCGGGGGCATGGGATACGCAGTATTTT.

The V call is TRBV27, the J call TRBJ2-7, with D unclear. This CDR3 has 14 amino acids. Germline values: CDR1 MNHEY, CDR2 SMNVEV (reference sequence). Trimming took off 1 base at V and 3 bases at J, with 10 bases between the two ends. CDR3 bases: TGTGCCAGCAGTTTATTACCCACCGGCTACGAGCAGTACTTC. This encodes CASSLLPTGYEQYF.

The chain employs TRBV4-2 and TRBJ2-7, with 13 nucleotides matching TRBD2. CDR3 size: 16 residues. V gave up 2 bases and J gave up 5 bases; unmatched junction bases: 6. In germline, CDR1 is LGHNA, CDR2 YNFKEQ. CDR3 nucleotide sequence: TGTGCCAGCAGCCAAAGGACTAGCGGGGGCCCTGACGAGCAGTACTTC. Its translation is CASSQRTSGGPDEQYF.